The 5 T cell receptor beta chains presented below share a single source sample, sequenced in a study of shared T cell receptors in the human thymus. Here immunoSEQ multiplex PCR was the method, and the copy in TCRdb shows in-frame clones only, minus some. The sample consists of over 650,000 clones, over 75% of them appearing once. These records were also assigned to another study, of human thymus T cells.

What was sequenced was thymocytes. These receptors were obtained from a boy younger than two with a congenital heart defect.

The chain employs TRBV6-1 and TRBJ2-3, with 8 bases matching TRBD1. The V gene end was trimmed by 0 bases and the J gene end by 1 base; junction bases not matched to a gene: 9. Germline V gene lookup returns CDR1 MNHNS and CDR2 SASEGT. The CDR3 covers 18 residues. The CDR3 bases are TGTGCCAGCAGTGAAGCGGTGAGGGACAGGAAGGGCACAGATACGCAGTATTTT. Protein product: CASSEAVRDRKGTDTQYF.

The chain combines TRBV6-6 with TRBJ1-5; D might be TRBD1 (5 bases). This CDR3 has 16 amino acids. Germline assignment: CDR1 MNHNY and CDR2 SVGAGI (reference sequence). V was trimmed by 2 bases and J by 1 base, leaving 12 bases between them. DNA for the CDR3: TGTGCCAGCAGTTACGTTGGCCAGGGCAGCAATCAGCCCCAGCATTTT. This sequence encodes CASSYVGQGSNQPQHF.

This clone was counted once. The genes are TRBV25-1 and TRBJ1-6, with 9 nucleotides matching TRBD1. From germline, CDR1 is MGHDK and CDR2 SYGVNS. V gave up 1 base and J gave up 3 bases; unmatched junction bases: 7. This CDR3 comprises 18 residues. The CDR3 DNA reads TGTGCCAGCAGTGAATTTTCGGGACAGGGCCTCTATAATTCACCCCTCCACTTT. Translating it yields CASSEFSGQGLYNSPLHF.

CDR3 DNA: TGTGCCAGTAGTACCCAGACTAGCGCCATCCCCTACGAGCAGTACTTC. This sequence encodes CASSTQTSAIPYEQYF. The chain employs TRBV19 and TRBJ2-7, with 8 bases fitting TRBD2. There are 16 residues in the CDR3. Germline CDR1 and CDR2: LNHDA and SQIVND (reference sequence). J lost 2 bases, V lost 4 bases, and 10 bases had no gene match.

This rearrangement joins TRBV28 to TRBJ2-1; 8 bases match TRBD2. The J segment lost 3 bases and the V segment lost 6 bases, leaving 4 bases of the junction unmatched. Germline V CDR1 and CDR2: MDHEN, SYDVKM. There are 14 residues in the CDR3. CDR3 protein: CASRRGVSYNEQFF. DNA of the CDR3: TGTGCCAGCAGGCGGGGGGTTAGCTACAATGAGCAGTTCTTC.